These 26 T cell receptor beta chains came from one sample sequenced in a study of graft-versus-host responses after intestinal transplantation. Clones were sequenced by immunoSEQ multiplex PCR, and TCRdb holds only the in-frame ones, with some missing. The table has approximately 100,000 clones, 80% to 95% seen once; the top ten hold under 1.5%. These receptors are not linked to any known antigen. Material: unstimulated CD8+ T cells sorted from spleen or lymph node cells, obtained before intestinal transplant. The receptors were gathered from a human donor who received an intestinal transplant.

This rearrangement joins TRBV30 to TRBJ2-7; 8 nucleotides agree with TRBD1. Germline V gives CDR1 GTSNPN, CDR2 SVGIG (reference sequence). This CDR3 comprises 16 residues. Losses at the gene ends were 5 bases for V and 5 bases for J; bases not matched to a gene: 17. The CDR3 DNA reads TGTGCCTGGGGGCTGGGGCCGGACAGGGACGACGACGAGCAGTACTTC. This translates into CAWGLGPDRDDDEQYF.

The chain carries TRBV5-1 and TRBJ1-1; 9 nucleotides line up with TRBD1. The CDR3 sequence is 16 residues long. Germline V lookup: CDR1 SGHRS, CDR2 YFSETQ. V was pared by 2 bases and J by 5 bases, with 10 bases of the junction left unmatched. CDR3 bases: TGCGCCAGCAGCTTAGAAATCCGGGACAGGGTAACTGAAGCTTTCTTT. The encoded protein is CASSLEIRDRVTEAFF.

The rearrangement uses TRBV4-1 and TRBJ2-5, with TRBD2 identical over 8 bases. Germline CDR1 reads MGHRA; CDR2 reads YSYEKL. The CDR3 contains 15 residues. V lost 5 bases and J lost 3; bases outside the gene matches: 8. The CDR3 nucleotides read TGCGCCAGCAGCAGGCTCGGGGGGGCAGAAGAGACCCAGTACTTC. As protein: CASSRLGGAEETQYF.

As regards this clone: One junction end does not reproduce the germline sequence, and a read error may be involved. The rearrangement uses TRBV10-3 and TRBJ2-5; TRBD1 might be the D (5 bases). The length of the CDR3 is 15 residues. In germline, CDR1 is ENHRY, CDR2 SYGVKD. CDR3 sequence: CAISESKGPQEAQYF. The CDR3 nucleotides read TGTGCCATCAGTGAGTCGAAGGGGCCCCAAGAGGCCCAGTACTTC.

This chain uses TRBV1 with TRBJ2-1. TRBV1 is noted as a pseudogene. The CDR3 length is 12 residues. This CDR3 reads CTSRRLGNEQFF. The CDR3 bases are TGCACCAGCAGGCGACTGGGGAATGAGCAGTTCTTC.

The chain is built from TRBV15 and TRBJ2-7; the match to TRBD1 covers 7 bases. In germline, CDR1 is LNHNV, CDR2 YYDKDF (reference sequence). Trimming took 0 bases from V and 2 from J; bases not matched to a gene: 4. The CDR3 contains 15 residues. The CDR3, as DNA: TGTGCCACCAGCAGAGAGGATGGGACAGCCTACGAGCAGTACTTC. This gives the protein CATSREDGTAYEQYF.

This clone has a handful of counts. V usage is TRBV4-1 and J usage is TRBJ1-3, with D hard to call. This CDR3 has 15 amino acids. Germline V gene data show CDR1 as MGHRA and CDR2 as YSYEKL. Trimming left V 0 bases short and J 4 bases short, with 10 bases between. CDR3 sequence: CASSQDVGDGNTIYF. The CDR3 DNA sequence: TGCGCCAGCAGCCAAGATGTGGGAGACGGAAACACCATATATTTT.

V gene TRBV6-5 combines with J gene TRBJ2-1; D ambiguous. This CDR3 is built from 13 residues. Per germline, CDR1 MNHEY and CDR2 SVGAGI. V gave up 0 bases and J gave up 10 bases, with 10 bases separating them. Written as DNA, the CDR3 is TGTGCCAGCAGTTACTCACCACTCCAAGAGCAGTTCTTC. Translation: CASSYSPLQEQFF.

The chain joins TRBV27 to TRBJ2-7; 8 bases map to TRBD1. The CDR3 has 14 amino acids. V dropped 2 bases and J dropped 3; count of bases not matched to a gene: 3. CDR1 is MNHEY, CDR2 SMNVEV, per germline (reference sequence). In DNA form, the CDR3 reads TGTGCCAGCAGTTTAGGGGGACAGGACTACGAGCAGTACTTC. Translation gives CASSLGGQDYEQYF.

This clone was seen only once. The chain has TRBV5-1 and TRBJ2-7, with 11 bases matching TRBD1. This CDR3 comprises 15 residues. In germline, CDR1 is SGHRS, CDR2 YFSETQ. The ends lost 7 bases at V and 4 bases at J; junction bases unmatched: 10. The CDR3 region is CASRTSGDRGYEQYF. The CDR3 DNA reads TGCGCCAGCCGGACCTCCGGGGACAGGGGGTACGAGCAGTACTTC.

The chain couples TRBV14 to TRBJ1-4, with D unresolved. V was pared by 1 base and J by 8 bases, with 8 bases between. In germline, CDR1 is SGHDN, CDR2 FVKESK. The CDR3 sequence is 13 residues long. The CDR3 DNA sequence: TGTGCCAGCAGCCAAGGTCTCTGGGAAAAACTGTTTTTT. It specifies CASSQGLWEKLFF.

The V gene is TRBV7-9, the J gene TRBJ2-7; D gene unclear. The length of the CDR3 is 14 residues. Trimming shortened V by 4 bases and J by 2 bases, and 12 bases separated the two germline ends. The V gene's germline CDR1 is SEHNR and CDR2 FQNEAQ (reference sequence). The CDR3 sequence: CASSYPGAAYEQYF. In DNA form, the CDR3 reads TGTGCCAGCAGCTACCCAGGCGCCGCCTACGAGCAGTACTTC.

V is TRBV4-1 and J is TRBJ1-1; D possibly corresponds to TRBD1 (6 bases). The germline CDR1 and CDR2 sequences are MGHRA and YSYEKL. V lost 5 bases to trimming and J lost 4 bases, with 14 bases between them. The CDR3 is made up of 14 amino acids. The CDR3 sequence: CASSDLGGVTEAFF. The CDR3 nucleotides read TGCGCCAGCAGCGATCTAGGGGGGGTCACTGAAGCTTTCTTT.

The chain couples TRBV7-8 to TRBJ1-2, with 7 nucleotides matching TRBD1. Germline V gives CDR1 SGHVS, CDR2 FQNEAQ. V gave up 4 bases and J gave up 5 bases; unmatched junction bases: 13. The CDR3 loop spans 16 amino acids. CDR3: CASSSLKTGTAYGYTF. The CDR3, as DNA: TGTGCCAGCAGCTCCTTAAAAACCGGGACAGCTTATGGCTACACCTTC.

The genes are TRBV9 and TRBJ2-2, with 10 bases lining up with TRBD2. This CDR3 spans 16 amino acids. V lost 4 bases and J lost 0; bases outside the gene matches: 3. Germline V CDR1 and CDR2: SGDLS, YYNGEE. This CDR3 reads CASSILAGTNTGELFF. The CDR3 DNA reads TGTGCCAGCAGCATACTAGCGGGGACGAACACCGGGGAGCTGTTTTTT.

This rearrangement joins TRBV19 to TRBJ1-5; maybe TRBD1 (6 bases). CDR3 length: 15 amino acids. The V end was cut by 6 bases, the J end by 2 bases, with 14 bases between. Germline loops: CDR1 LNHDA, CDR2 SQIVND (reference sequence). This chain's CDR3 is CASRAQGYGNQPQHF. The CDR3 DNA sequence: TGTGCCAGTAGGGCACAGGGATACGGCAATCAGCCCCAGCATTTT.

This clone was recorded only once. CDR3 amino acids: CATSRERGSGFGGYTF. The CDR3 coding sequence is TGTGCCACCAGCAGAGAGAGGGGGTCGGGGTTTGGTGGCTACACCTTC. The rearrangement links TRBV15 to TRBJ1-2; possible D gene TRBD1, 6 bases. The germline V and J ends were trimmed by 0 bases and 7 bases, with 18 bases remaining between them. CDR3 length equals 16 residues. Germline loops: CDR1 LNHNV, CDR2 YYDKDF (reference sequence).

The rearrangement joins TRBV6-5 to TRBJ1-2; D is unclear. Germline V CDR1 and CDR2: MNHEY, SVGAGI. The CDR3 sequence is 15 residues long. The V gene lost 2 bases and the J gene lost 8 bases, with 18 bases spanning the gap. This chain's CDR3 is CASSYLESGLWGYTF. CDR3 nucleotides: TGTGCCAGCAGTTACCTCGAGTCCGGGTTGTGGGGCTACACCTTC.

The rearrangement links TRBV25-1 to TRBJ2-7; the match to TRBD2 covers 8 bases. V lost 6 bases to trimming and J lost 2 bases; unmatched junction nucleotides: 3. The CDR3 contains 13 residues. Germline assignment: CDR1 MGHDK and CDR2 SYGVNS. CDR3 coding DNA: TGTGCCAGCAGCCAGACTAGCGCCTACGAGCAGTACTTC. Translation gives CASSQTSAYEQYF.

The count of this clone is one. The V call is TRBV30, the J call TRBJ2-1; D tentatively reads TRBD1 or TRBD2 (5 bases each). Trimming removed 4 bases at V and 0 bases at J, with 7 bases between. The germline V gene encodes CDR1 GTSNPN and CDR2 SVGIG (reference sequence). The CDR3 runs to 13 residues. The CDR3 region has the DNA TGTGCCTGGACGGGACCCTCCTACAATGAGCAGTTCTTC. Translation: CAWTGPSYNEQFF.

CDR3 nucleotides: TGCGCCAGCAGGGGAACAGGGTCTACCTACAATGAGCAGTTCTTC. Translating it yields CASRGTGSTYNEQFF. The genes are TRBV5-1 and TRBJ2-1; a weak D match, TRBD1 (6 bases). CDR3 size: 15 residues. V shed 5 bases and J shed 2 bases, with 14 bases lying between them. Looked up from germline, CDR1 is SGHRS and CDR2 is YFSETQ.

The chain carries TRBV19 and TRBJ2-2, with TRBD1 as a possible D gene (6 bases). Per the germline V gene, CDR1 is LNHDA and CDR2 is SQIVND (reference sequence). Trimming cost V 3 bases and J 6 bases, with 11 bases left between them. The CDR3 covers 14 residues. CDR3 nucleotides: TGTGCCAGTAGTATCCCCACAGGGTCCGGGGAGCTGTTTTTT. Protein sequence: CASSIPTGSGELFF.

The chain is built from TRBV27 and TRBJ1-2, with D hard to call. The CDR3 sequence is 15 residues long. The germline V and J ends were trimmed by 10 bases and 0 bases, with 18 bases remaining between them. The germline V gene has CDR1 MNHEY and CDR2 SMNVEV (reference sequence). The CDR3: CAITPLGPPNYGYTF. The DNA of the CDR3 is TGTGCCATTACACCACTGGGCCCCCCTAACTATGGCTACACCTTC.

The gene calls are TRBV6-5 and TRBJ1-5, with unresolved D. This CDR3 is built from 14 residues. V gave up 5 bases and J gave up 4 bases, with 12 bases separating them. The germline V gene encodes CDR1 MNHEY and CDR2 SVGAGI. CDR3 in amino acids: CASSEWARNQPQHF. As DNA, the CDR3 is TGTGCCAGCAGTGAATGGGCTCGAAATCAGCCCCAGCATTTT.

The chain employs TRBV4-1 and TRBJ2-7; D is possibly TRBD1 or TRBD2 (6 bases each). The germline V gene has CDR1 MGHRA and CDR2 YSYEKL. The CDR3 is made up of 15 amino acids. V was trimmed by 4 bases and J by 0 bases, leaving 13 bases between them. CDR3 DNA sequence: TGCGCCAGCAGCCCACAGGGAGGACGCTCCTACGAGCAGTACTTC. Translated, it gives CASSPQGGRSYEQYF.

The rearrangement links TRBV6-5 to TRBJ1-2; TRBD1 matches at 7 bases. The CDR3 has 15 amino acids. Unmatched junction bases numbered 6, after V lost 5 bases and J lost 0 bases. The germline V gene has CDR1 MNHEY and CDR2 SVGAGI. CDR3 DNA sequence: TGTGCCAGCAGTACCCGGACAGGTACTAACTATGGCTACACCTTC. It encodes CASSTRTGTNYGYTF.